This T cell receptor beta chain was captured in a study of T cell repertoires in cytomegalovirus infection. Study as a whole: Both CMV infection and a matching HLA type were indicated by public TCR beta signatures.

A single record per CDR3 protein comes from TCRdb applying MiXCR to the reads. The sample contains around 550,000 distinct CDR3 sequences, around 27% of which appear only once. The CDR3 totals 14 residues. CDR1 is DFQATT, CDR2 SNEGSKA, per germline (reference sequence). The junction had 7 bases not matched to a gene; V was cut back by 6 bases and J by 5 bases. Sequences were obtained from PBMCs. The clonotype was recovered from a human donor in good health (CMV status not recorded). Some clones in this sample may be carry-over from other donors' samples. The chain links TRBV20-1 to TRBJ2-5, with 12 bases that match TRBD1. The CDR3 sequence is CSATGTGGAETQYF. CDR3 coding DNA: TGCAGTGCGACCGGGACAGGGGGCGCGGAGACCCAGTACTTC.